This entry lists 14 T cell receptor beta chains sequenced from one sample in a study of long-term antiretroviral therapy in people with HIV. Samples were assayed with immunoSEQ v3.0 at survey level. Sequencing used immunoSEQ multiplex PCR; TCRdb keeps in-frame clones, though not all of them. The sample has about 25,000 clones; around nine tenths are singletons. The sequencing used unsorted PBMCs, collected more than 4.3 years after starting antiretroviral therapy. The receptors here all came from a man aged 25 to 45 with HIV.

V and J are TRBV5-5 and TRBJ1-1; tentative D call: TRBD1 (6 bases). V was cut by 4 bases and J by 3 bases, with 10 bases left in between. Per germline, CDR1 SGHKS and CDR2 YYEKEE (reference sequence). The CDR3 length is 13 residues. The CDR3 protein is CASSPWTDTEAFF. CDR3 nucleotides: TGTGCCAGCAGCCCATGGACAGACACTGAAGCTTTCTTT.

The V and J genes are TRBV6-6 and TRBJ1-5, with D possibly TRBD1 on 6 matching bases. Per germline, CDR1 MNHNY and CDR2 SVGAGI (reference sequence). The CDR3 runs 15 residues. Trimming left V 5 bases short and J 1 base short, with 12 bases between. This CDR3 reads CASSQRGSSNQPQHF. CDR3 in DNA: TGTGCCAGCAGTCAGAGGGGGTCGAGCAATCAGCCCCAGCATTTT.

This clone was seen only a few times. The J gene is TRBJ1-2, the V gene TRBV18; TRBD1 matches at 7 bases. CDR1 is KGHSH, CDR2 LQKENI, per germline. With 3 bases clipped from V and 7 bases from J, the junction kept 5 bases outside the gene matches. CDR3 length equals 13 residues. This CDR3 is CASSPFDRVGYTF. In DNA form, the CDR3 reads TGTGCCAGCTCACCCTTTGACAGGGTTGGCTACACCTTC.

The chain joins TRBV12-5 to TRBJ2-5; TRBD1 or TRBD2 may be the D gene (6 bases each). The CDR3 runs to 15 residues. Trimming removed 6 bases from V and 4 bases from J, with 18 bases in between. Germline V gives CDR1 LGHNT, CDR2 FRNRAP. The CDR3: CASGQTTGGVETQYF. In DNA form, the CDR3 reads TGTGCTAGTGGCCAGACGACAGGAGGGGTAGAGACCCAGTACTTC.

The DNA of the CDR3 is TGCAGCGCCGGGGGGGGGAAGCCGGCAACTAATGAAAAACTGTTTTTT. The encoded protein is CSAGGGKPATNEKLFF. The chain joins TRBV29-1 to TRBJ1-4; D might be TRBD1 (5 bases). The CDR3 length is 16 residues. Germline lookup yields CDR1 SQVTM and CDR2 ANQGSEA. Between the trimmed V and J ends, which lost 7 bases and 0 bases, there was a span of 18 bases.

The V and J genes are TRBV4-3 and TRBJ2-1, with 7 positions matching TRBD2. The CDR3 spans 17 residues. CDR1 is LGHNA, CDR2 YSLEER, per germline. The ends lost 0 bases at V and 6 bases at J; junction bases unmatched: 11. CDR3 protein: CASSQDVGGFGFNEQFF. CDR3 nucleotide sequence: TGCGCCAGCAGCCAAGATGTGGGGGGGTTCGGCTTCAATGAGCAGTTCTTC.

The rearrangement uses TRBV19 and TRBJ2-1; possibly TRBD1 or TRBD2 for D (5 bases each). Per the germline V gene, CDR1 is LNHDA and CDR2 is SQIVND (reference sequence). The CDR3 length is 15 residues. V lost 2 bases to trimming and J lost 7 bases, with 15 bases between them. CDR3 sequence: CASSILGVVRNEQFF. In nucleotides, the CDR3 is TGTGCCAGTAGTATATTGGGGGTGGTGAGGAATGAGCAGTTCTTC.

The rearrangement links TRBV9 to TRBJ1-1; TRBD1 matches at 9 bases. V lost 4 bases, J lost 7 bases, and 8 bases stayed unmatched. This CDR3 region has 14 residues. Germline CDR1 reads SGDLS; CDR2 reads YYNGEE. CDR3 DNA sequence: TGTGCCAGCAGCCCAACAGGGGGCAGGGGTGAAGCTTTCTTT. Encoded protein: CASSPTGGRGEAFF.

This chain connects TRBV19 to TRBJ2-1; 9 nucleotides match TRBD2. CDR1 LNHDA and CDR2 SQIVND come from the germline V gene (reference sequence). This CDR3 contains 18 residues. The V and J ends lost 1 base and 3 bases, in that order; junction bases with no gene match: 10. CDR3 in amino acids: CASSIVFRAGGGYNEQFF. The CDR3, as DNA: TGTGCCAGTAGTATAGTCTTTAGGGCGGGAGGGGGCTACAATGAGCAGTTCTTC.

This chain uses TRBV10-3 with TRBJ2-3; D might be TRBD1 (7 bases). V was shortened by 9 bases and J by 6 bases, with 22 bases between the two germline ends. This CDR3 comprises 15 residues. Germline values: CDR1 ENHRY, CDR2 SYGVKD. CDR3 sequence reads: CAIGPEGAQGDTQYF. In DNA form, the CDR3 reads TGTGCCATAGGGCCGGAGGGGGCGCAGGGGGATACGCAGTATTTT.

V usage is TRBV6-6 and J usage is TRBJ2-7, with 14 bases lining up with TRBD2. The CDR3 extends over 15 amino acids. V lost 5 bases and J lost 5; bases outside the gene matches: 5. Germline V CDR1 and CDR2: MNHNY, SVGAGI (reference sequence). CDR3 amino acids: CASSARLAGGDEQYF. CDR3 bases: TGTGCCAGCAGTGCCCGACTAGCGGGAGGGGACGAGCAGTACTTC.

The rearrangement uses TRBV4-1 and TRBJ2-1, with TRBD2 matching 13 bases. The CDR3 covers 21 residues. Losses at the gene ends were 4 bases for V and 8 bases for J; bases not matched to a gene: 23. CDR1 and CDR2 (germline): MGHRA, YSYEKL. The DNA of the CDR3 is TGCGCCAGCAGCCTCGAGGCCGGGACTAGCGGGACCTTGGTATTGGAGGATGAGCAGTTCTTC. It codes for CASSLEAGTSGTLVLEDEQFF.

The V and J genes are TRBV4-1 and TRBJ1-4; no definite D call. The length of the CDR3 is 14 residues. Germline assignment: CDR1 MGHRA and CDR2 YSYEKL. The germline V and J ends were trimmed by 1 base and 6 bases, with 9 bases remaining between them. CDR3 protein: CASSQVGGDEKLFF. In DNA, the CDR3 is TGCGCCAGCAGCCAAGTAGGAGGAGATGAAAAACTGTTTTTT.

The rearrangement joins TRBV13 to TRBJ2-7; no clear D gene. V was clipped by 3 bases and J by 3 bases, with 3 bases between them. Germline-derived CDR1 and CDR2 are PRHDT and FYEKMQ (reference sequence). The CDR3 length is 11 residues. The CDR3 loop is CASSFGYEQYF. The CDR3 DNA follows: TGTGCCAGCAGCTTCGGCTACGAGCAGTACTTC.